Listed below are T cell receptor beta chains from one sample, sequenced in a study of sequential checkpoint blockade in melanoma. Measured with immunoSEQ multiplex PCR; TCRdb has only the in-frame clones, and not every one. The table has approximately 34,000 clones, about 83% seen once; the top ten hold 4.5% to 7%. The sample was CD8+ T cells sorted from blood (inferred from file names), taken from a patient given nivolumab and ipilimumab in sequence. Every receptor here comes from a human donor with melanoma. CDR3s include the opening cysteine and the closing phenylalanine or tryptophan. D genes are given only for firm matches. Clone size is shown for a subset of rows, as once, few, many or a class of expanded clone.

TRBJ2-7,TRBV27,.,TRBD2,TGTGCCAGCACCCCTCTAGCGGGAGTATACGAGCAGTACTTC,CASTPLAGVYEQYF
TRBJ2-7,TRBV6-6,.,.,TGTGCCAGCAGTTACTCTGGAGGCTCTGAGCAGTACTTC,CASSYSGGSEQYF
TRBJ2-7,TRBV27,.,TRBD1,TGTGCCAGCAGTCCTCCGGGACAGGGGGCCTACGAGCAGTACTTC,CASSPPGQGAYEQYF
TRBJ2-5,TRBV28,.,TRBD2,TGTGCCAGCAGACGATTATGGGCGGGGGGACTAGCGGGGGAACGGGAGACCCAGTACTTC,CASRRLWAGGLAGERETQYF
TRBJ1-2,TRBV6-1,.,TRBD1,TGTGCCAGCAGTAAACAGGGGGGCGCCGGCGGCTACACCTTC,CASSKQGGAGGYTF
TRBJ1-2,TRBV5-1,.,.,TGCGCCAGCAGCTTGGTATCCGGGGTGGACTATGGCTACACCTTC,CASSLVSGVDYGYTF
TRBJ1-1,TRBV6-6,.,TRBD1,TGTGCCAGCCAAACAGGGGGCTCTGAAGCTTTCTTT,CASQTGGSEAFF
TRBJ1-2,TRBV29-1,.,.,TGCAGCGTTGAACTGTCTGGCTACACCTTC,CSVELSGYTF
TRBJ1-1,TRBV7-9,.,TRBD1,TGTGCCAGCAGCTTAATCGGACAGGGGGCTACTGAAGCTTTCTTT,CASSLIGQGATEAFF
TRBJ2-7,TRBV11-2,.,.,TGTGCCAGCAGCTCCGGACTGTCCTACGAGCAGTACTTC,CASSSGLSYEQYF
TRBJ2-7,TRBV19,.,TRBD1,TGTGCCAGTAGTGTAACAGGGGGCCTCTACGAGCAGTACTTC,CASSVTGGLYEQYF
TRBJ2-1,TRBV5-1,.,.,TGCGCCAGCAGCTTGGCCTTGTACAATGAGCAGTTCTTC,CASSLALYNEQFF
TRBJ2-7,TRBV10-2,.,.,TGCGCCAGCGGGCCCGGCCTAGCGAACTACGAGCAGTACTTC,CASGPGLANYEQYF
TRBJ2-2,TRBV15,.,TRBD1,TGTGCCACCAGCAGGGGGACAGGGATTGGGGAGCTGTTTTTT,CATSRGTGIGELFF
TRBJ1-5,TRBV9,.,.,TGTGCCAGCAGCTTAACGGGTGGCAATCAGCCCCAGCATTTT,CASSLTGGNQPQHF
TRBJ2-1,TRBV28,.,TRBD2,TGTGCCAGCAGTCCACTGACTAGCGGGGGTTTAAATGAGCAGTTCTTC,CASSPLTSGGLNEQFF
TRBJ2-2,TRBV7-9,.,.,TGTGCCAGCAGCTTAGTCCAGGGGGGAACCGGGGAGCTGTTTTTT,CASSLVQGGTGELFF
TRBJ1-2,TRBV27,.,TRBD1,TGTGCCAGCAGTTCCCCCGGGACAGGAGCTATGGGGGGCTACACCTTC,CASSSPGTGAMGGYTF
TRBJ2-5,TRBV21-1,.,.,TGTGCCAGCAGCAAAGAAAGGGGGCCGGAGGAGACCCAGTACTTC,CASSKERGPEETQYF
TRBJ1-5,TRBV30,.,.,TGTGCCTGGAGTGTACTCGGCCGCGACGGGTATCAGCCCCAGCATTTT,CAWSVLGRDGYQPQHF
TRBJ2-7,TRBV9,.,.,TGTGCCGGCAGCGTAGATAGCGGATCCTACGAGCAGTACTTC,CAGSVDSGSYEQYF
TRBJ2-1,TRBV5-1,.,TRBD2,TGCGCCAGCGACCGGGACTACCCTTTAAATGAGCAGTTCTTC,CASDRDYPLNEQFF
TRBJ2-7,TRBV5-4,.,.,TGTGCCAGCAGCCCCGGAGGCGACATTGAAAGGGAGCAGTACTTC,CASSPGGDIEREQYF
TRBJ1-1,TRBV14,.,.,TGTGCCAGCAGCCAAGTTCCAGGACTGTTCTCGGGAACTGAAGCTTTCTTT,CASSQVPGLFSGTEAFF
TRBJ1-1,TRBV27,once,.,TGTGCCAGCAGTTTGGGAGGTGCGGCTTTCTTT,CASSLGGAAFF
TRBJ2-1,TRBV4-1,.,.,TGCGCCAGCAGCCCCGACAGGACATCCTACAATGAGCAGTTCTTC,CASSPDRTSYNEQFF
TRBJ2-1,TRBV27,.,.,TGTGCCAGCAGTTCTGCGGTGACTAGATTGGGTGAGCAGTTCTTC,CASSSAVTRLGEQFF
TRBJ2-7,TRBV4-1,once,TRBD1,TGCGCCAGCAGCCTCGACAGGGCCTACGAGCAGTACTTC,CASSLDRAYEQYF
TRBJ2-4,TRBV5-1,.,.,TGCGCCAGCAGCTACGGGGGAGAAGTCAAAAACATTCAGTACTTC,CASSYGGEVKNIQYF
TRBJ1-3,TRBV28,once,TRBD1,TGTGCCAGCAGTTTCCAGGTCACAGGGGATCCTTCTGGAAACACCGTATATTTT,CASSFQVTGDPSGNTVYF
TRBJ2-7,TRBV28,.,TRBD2,TGTGCCAGCAGTTTACACCGGGACCCCAATCCGAGACTAGCGGGTTACGAGCAGTACTTC,CASSLHRDPNPRLAGYEQYF
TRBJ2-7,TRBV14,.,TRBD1,TGTGCCAGCAGCCAGGGGGACAGGGGCTCCTACGAGCAGTACTTC,CASSQGDRGSYEQYF
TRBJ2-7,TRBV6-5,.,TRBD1,TGTGCCAGCAGTCTAGGACAGGGCGGGGACGAGCAGTACTTC,CASSLGQGGDEQYF
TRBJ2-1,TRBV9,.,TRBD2,TGTGCCAGCAGCCCCTCCGGGGTAGCGGGGGTAAATGAGCAGTTCTTC,CASSPSGVAGVNEQFF
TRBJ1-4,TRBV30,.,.,TGTGCCTGGAGTGTATGGAGCGGTGACGAAAAACTGTTTTTT,CAWSVWSGDEKLFF
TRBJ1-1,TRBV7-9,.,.,TGTGCCAGCACCCACAGCAACACTGAAGCTTTCTTT,CASTHSNTEAFF
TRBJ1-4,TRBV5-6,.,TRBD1,TGTGCCAGCAGCTTCGGGACAGGGGATGAAAAACTGTTTTTT,CASSFGTGDEKLFF
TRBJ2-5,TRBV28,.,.,TGTGCCAGCAGTACCTTCCCCAGGGGCGCGGGTCAAGAGACCCAGTACTTC,CASSTFPRGAGQETQYF
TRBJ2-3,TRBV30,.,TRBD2,TGTGCCTGGATCCTCCAGCCTAGCGGGGGGGCAACAGATACGCAGTATTTT,CAWILQPSGGATDTQYF
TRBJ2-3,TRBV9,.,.,TGTGCCAGCAGCGTAGGGGATGGGCTAGCAGGAGATACGCAGTATTTT,CASSVGDGLAGDTQYF
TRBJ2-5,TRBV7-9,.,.,TGTGCCAGCAGCGGGCCCGAAGAGACCCAGTACTTC,CASSGPEETQYF
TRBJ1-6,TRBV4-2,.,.,TGTGCCAGCAGCCCAACCGGACAGTATAATTCACCCCTCCACTTT,CASSPTGQYNSPLHF
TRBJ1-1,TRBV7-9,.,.,TGTGCCAGCAGAAATCCTACAGACAACACTGAAGCTTTCTTT,CASRNPTDNTEAFF
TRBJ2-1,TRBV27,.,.,TGTGCCAGCAGTCTGGGACTTAACAATGAGCAGTTCTTC,CASSLGLNNEQFF
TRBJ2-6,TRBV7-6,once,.,TGTGCCAGCAGCTCAGACATCTCTGGGGCCAACGTCCTGACTTTC,CASSSDISGANVLTF
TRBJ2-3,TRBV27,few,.,TGTGCCAGCAGTTTATCGGAGGGGACGGCAGATACGCAGTATTTT,CASSLSEGTADTQYF
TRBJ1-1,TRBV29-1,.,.,TGCAGCGTTGTGTCGACAGCCAACACTGAAGCTTTCTTT,CSVVSTANTEAFF
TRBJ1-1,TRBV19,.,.,TGTGCCAGTAGTATGGAGGTCTACACTGAAGCTTTCTTT,CASSMEVYTEAFF
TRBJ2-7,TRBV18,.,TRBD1,TGTGCCAGCTCACCGGGACAGCCCTACGAGCAGTACTTC,CASSPGQPYEQYF
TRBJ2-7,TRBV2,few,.,TGTGCCAGCAGTGAATACACAGCCGACTCCTACGAGCAGTACTTC,CASSEYTADSYEQYF
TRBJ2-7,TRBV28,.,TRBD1,TGTGCCAGCAGTTTTAGGCCAGGGGGCTACGAGCAGTACTTC,CASSFRPGGYEQYF
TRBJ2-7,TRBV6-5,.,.,TGTGCCAGCAGTTACGGTCGAGCCTACGAGCAGTACTTC,CASSYGRAYEQYF
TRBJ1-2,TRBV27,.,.,TGTGCCAGCAGTTCCTTCCCCAGGGATGGCTACACCTTC,CASSSFPRDGYTF